These 16 T cell receptor beta chains were sequenced from one sample in a study of response to subunit inactivated influenza vaccine. TCRdb re-called the RT-PCR reads through MiXCR, storing one row per CDR3 protein. The profile shows 530,000 or so distinct CDR3 sequences, around 15% of them singletons. The material was PBMCs from blood, obtained roughly 13 days after vaccination. Receptor source: a man in his forties or fifties who received an inactivated influenza vaccine.

This clonotype was picked up many times. The genes are TRBV3-1 and TRBJ2-2; 13 positions agree with TRBD2. Germline CDR1 LGHDT, CDR2 YNNKEL (reference sequence). There are 14 residues in the CDR3. After removal of 4 bases from V and 14 bases from J, the junction contained 7 bases not matched to a gene. CDR3: CASSPRTSGGRLFF. DNA of the CDR3: TGTGCCAGCAGCCCACGGACTAGCGGGGGACGACTGTTTTTT.

The V gene is TRBV6-6, the J gene TRBJ1-5; D remains ambiguous. Trimming pared 0 bases from V and 5 bases from J, leaving 5 bases between. Germline CDR1 MNHNY, CDR2 SVGAGI (reference sequence). The CDR3 sequence is 13 residues long. CDR3 residues: CASSYSTYQPQHF. CDR3 DNA: TGTGCCAGCAGTTACTCGACGTATCAGCCCCAGCATTTT.

This clonotype was seen ten or more times. The rearrangement uses TRBV5-6 and TRBJ1-5; TRBD1 matches 8 bases. The CDR3 extends over 17 amino acids. The germline V gene encodes CDR1 SGHDT and CDR2 YYEEEE. The ends lost 0 bases at V and 0 bases at J; junction bases unmatched: 5. The CDR3 is CASSLAQGGYSNQPQHF. The CDR3 region has the DNA TGTGCCAGCAGCTTGGCACAGGGGGGCTATAGCAATCAGCCCCAGCATTTT.

The rearrangement uses TRBV27 and TRBJ2-7; 10 bases agree with TRBD2. V trimming: 0 bases; J trimming: 1 base; junction bases outside the gene matches: 3. Germline loops: CDR1 MNHEY, CDR2 SMNVEV (reference sequence). CDR3 length: 16 residues. The CDR3 DNA sequence: TGTGCCAGCAGTTTATCGGCTAGCGGGAGTTCCTACGAGCAGTACTTC. Its translation is CASSLSASGSSYEQYF.

This clonotype was seen a handful of times. The chain has TRBV4-1 and TRBJ2-3; possible D gene TRBD1, 5 bases. The CDR3 covers 15 residues. Germline-derived CDR1 and CDR2 are MGHRA and YSYEKL. V was trimmed by 3 bases and J by 3 bases, leaving 13 bases between them. CDR3 residues: CASSHFPTETDTQYF. CDR3 nucleotides: TGCGCCAGCAGCCACTTCCCGACAGAAACAGATACGCAGTATTTT.

This clonotype was counted ten times or more. The V and J genes are TRBV6-5 and TRBJ2-1; 9 bases are a match to TRBD2. CDR3 size: 15 residues. Trimming at V came to 0 bases and at J to 5 bases, leaving 2 bases not matched to a gene. The germline V gene has CDR1 MNHEY and CDR2 SVGAGI. In DNA, the CDR3 is TGTGCCAGCAGTTACTCGACTAGCGGACACAATGAGCAGTTCTTC. This gives the protein CASSYSTSGHNEQFF.

The CDR3 DNA reads TGTGCCAGCAGCGCCGCCGGGACAGGGATGACTGAGCAGTTCTTC. Translated: CASSAAGTGMTEQFF. The gene calls are TRBV11-3 and TRBJ2-1, with TRBD1 identical over 9 bases. Trimming took 5 bases from V and 9 from J; bases not matched to a gene: 11. This CDR3 has 15 amino acids. Germline CDR1 reads SGHNT; CDR2 reads YENEEA.

In its sample, this clonotype was seen a few times. This chain joins TRBV19 and TRBJ1-2, with 9 bases matching TRBD1. V lost 6 bases to trimming and J lost 4 bases; unmatched junction nucleotides: 12. The CDR3 is 16 residues long. Germline V CDR1 and CDR2: LNHDA, SQIVND (reference sequence). CDR3 coding DNA: TGTGCCAGTAGCAGTCCCGGGACAGGGATCGGCTATGGCTACACCTTC. Its protein product is CASSSPGTGIGYGYTF.

There are a few counts of this clonotype. This chain uses TRBV5-1 with TRBJ2-1; the match to TRBD2 covers 7 bases. The CDR3 runs 16 residues. CDR1 and CDR2 from the germline V gene are SGHRS and YFSETQ. J gave up 3 bases and V 0 bases, and 6 bases lay outside the gene matches. The CDR3 region has the DNA TGCGCCAGCAGCTTGGATGCGGGAGTGGGCTACAATGAGCAGTTCTTC. Its protein is CASSLDAGVGYNEQFF.

This clonotype has at least ten counts. The rearrangement links TRBV5-6 to TRBJ2-7; TRBD1 might be the D (6 bases). The CDR3 is 15 amino acids. The germline V gene encodes CDR1 SGHDT and CDR2 YYEEEE. V was shortened by 0 bases and J by 0 bases, with 10 bases between the two germline ends. The CDR3 DNA is TGTGCCAGCAGCTTGGAAACAGGGTTCTCCTACGAGCAGTACTTC. Translating it yields CASSLETGFSYEQYF.

This clonotype occurred once. In nucleotides, the CDR3 is TGCAGTGCTAGGAAGGTAGCGGGAGTGTGGGAGACCCAGTACTTC. Its protein is CSARKVAGVWETQYF. V gene TRBV20-1 combines with J gene TRBJ2-5, with 9 nucleotides matching TRBD2. The J segment lost 5 bases and the V segment lost 3 bases, leaving 10 bases of the junction unmatched. The CDR3 runs 15 residues. The germline V gene has CDR1 DFQATT and CDR2 SNEGSKA (reference sequence).

This clonotype was observed at least ten times. CDR3 coding DNA: TGCGCCAGCAGGGGACTAGCGTCAGACCAAGAGACCCAGTACTTC. Translation: CASRGLASDQETQYF. This chain uses TRBV5-1 with TRBJ2-5, with 10 positions matching TRBD2. Trimming removed 5 bases from V and 0 bases from J; junction bases left unmatched: 4. This CDR3 spans 15 amino acids. Per germline, CDR1 SGHRS and CDR2 YFSETQ. Filled out from reference TRBV5-1 and TRBJ2-5, the complete variable domain reads KAGVTQTPRYLIKTRGQQVTLSCSPISGHRSVSWYQQTPGQGLQFLFEYFSETQRNKGNFPGRFSGRQFSNSRSEMNVSTLELGDSALYLCASRGLASDQETQYFGPGTRLLVL.

The table lists this clonotype with a few counts. V gene TRBV11-2 combines with J gene TRBJ2-1; 10 positions match TRBD2. The germline gives CDR1 SGHAT, CDR2 FQNNGV. The CDR3 consists of 16 residues. V lost 1 base to trimming and J lost 5 bases; unmatched junction nucleotides: 5. CDR3 residues: CASSLGVAGGNNEQFF. The CDR3 DNA is TGTGCCAGCAGCTTAGGAGTAGCGGGAGGAAACAATGAGCAGTTCTTC.

This clonotype was seen repeatedly, ten times or more. V is TRBV29-1 and J is TRBJ2-7, with 11 bases matching TRBD2. CDR1 is SQVTM and CDR2 is ANQGSEA in the germline V gene. This CDR3 comprises 16 residues. After removal of 0 bases from V and 12 bases from J, the junction contained 16 bases not matched to a gene. The CDR3 nucleotides are TGCAGCGTTGAAGAAGGACGGACGATAGCGGGAGGGAAGATGTACTTC. Protein: CSVEEGRTIAGGKMYF.

This clonotype was found a few times. The J gene is TRBJ1-2, the V gene TRBV7-9; the D is unclear. In germline, CDR1 is SEHNR, CDR2 FQNEAQ (reference sequence). V was clipped by 3 bases and J by 0 bases, with 11 bases between them. The CDR3 runs 15 residues. CDR3 DNA sequence: TGTGCCAGCAGCTTCCCCCAGACGTCTAACTATGGCTACACCTTC. The encoded protein is CASSFPQTSNYGYTF.

This clonotype was detected a few times. This chain links TRBV6-5 with TRBJ2-1, with D possibly matching TRBD2 (6 bases). The CDR3 consists of 12 residues. V was cut by 7 bases and J by 12 bases, with 16 bases left in between. The germline CDR1 and CDR2 sequences are MNHEY and SVGAGI. CDR3: CASKPSRGGQFF. CDR3 bases: TGTGCCAGCAAACCCTCCCGGGGAGGGCAGTTCTTC.